The TCR beta chain under discussion was sequenced for a study of blood T cell repertoires in COVID-19. Whole-study context: Spain, Italy and the United States supplied samples that represented acute and convalescent COVID-19.

How the authors handled the data: Estimation of nucleated cell counts was performed using reference gene primer amplification. The method was immunoSEQ multiplex PCR; TCRdb's version includes in-frame clones alone and lacks a portion of them. The D gene and trimming were derived from the DNA, and the V and J assignments and clone size from that table. The table records fewer than 300,000 clones, about 90% of them present only once. Seattle patients were enrolled while actively infected and followed longitudinally. Germline lookup yields CDR1 SNHLY and CDR2 FYNNEI. Trimming left V 9 bases short and J 0 bases short, with 10 bases between. The CDR3 has 13 amino acids.

Specimen: peripheral blood. The genes are TRBV2 and TRBJ2-3; the D gene is possibly TRBD2 (5 bases). The origin of this receptor is a person between 18 and 35 years old with COVID-19, enrolled during active disease. CDR3 sequence: CASRESSTDTQYF. The CDR3 bases are TGTGCCAGTCGGGAATCTAGCACAGATACGCAGTATTTT.